One TCR beta chain is described in this entry. Its antigen is unknown. CDR1 is MNHEY and CDR2 is SVGAGI in the germline V gene. The germline V and J ends were trimmed by 0 bases and 3 bases, with 12 bases remaining between them. CDR3 length: 16 residues. Study findings and constraints: Tumor Treg TCRs overlapped most with tumor naive CD4+ cells. Larger-cohort validation covered only one TCR beta V-J rearrangement.

Semi-nested PCR with Nested Universal Primer A followed constant-region reverse priming of full-length variable regions. TCRdb independently ran MiXCR on the 5' RACE reads; one entry per CDR3 protein. This sample has around 37,000 distinct CDR3 sequences, with just under 30% found just once. The sequenced sample was memory CD4+ T cells sorted from a lymph node. Subset denoted: memory CD4+ T cells, CD4+CD45RO+CD25-. The genes are TRBV6-5 and TRBJ2-4; D may correspond to TRBD1 or TRBD2 (6 bases each). The source of this sequence is a female donor with breast cancer. The CDR3 is CASSYSGGLGKNIQYF. CDR3 DNA sequence: TGTGCCAGCAGTTACTCAGGGGGGCTCGGCAAAAACATTCAGTACTTC.